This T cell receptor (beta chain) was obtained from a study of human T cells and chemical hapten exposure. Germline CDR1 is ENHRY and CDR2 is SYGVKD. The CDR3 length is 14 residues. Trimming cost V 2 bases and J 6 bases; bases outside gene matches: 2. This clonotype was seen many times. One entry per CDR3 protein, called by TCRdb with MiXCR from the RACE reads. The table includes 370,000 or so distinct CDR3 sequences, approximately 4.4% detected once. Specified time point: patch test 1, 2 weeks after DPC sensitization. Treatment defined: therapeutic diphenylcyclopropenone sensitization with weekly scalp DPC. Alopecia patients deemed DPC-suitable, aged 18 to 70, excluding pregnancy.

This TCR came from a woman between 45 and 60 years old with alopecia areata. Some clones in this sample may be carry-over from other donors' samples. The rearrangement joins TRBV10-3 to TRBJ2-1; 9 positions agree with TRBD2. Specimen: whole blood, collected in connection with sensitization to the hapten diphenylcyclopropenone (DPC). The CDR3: CAISEGGRANEQFF. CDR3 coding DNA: TGTGCCATCAGTGAGGGCGGGAGGGCCAATGAGCAGTTCTTC.